This T cell receptor (beta chain) stems from a study of CD8+ T cells in alopecia areata. In this sample, this clone turned up once. RNA, once extracted, was reverse transcribed into cDNA for use as the sequencing template. Clones were read by immunoSEQ multiplex PCR, and TCRdb kept only the in-frame ones, dropping some. Of around 190,000 clones listed, around three fifths are singletons. Specimen: CD8+ T cells sorted from blood. The TCR was taken from a human donor in good health.

DNA of the CDR3: TGCGCCAGCAGCCAAGAACCAGGGGGGGCAGAGACCCAGTACTTC. Translating it yields CASSQEPGGAETQYF. The rearrangement uses TRBV4-1 and TRBJ2-5; D could derive from TRBD1 or TRBD2 (7 bases each). The germline V gene has CDR1 MGHRA and CDR2 YSYEKL. V lost 0 bases, J lost 4 bases, and 12 bases lay in between. The CDR3 is made up of 15 amino acids.